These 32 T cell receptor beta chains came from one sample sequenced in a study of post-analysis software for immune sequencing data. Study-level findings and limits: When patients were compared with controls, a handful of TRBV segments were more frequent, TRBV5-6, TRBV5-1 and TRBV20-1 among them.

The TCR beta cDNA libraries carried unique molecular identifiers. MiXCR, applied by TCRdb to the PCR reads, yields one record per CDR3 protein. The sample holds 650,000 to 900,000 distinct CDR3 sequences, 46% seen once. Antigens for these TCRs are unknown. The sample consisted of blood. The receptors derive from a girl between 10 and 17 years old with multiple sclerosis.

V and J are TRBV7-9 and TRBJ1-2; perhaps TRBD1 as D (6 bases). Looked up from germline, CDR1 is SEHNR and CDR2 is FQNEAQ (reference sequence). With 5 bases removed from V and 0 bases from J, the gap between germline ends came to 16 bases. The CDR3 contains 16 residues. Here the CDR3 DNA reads TGTGCCAGCAGCCACCCGGTAGGACAGCCTAACTATGGCTACACCTTC. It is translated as CASSHPVGQPNYGYTF. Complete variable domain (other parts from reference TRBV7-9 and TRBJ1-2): DTGVSQNPRHKITKRGQNVTFRCDPISEHNRLYWYRQTLGQGPEFLTYFQNEAQLEKSRLLSDRFSAERPKGSFSTLEIQRTEQGDSAMYLCASSHPVGQPNYGYTFGSGTRLTVV.

The CDR3 here is CTSSLVAVDEQYF. CDR3 DNA: TGTACCAGCAGCTTAGTGGCAGTCGACGAGCAGTACTTC. The V and J genes are TRBV7-2 and TRBJ2-5; D uncertain. With the DNA end fitting TRBJ2-7 better, the J assignment may be wrong. Germline-derived CDR1 and CDR2 are SGHTA and FQGNSA. This CDR3 is 13 amino acids long.

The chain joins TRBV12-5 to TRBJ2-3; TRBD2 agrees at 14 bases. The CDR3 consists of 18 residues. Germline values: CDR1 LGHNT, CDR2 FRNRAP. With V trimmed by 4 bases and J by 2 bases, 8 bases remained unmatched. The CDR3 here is CASGSGLAGVSPTDTQYF. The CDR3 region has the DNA TGTGCTAGTGGTTCGGGACTAGCGGGAGTGTCCCCCACAGATACGCAGTATTTT.

CDR3 sequence: CASSGGDPIQYF. CDR3 in DNA: TGCGCCAGCAGCGGGGGGGATCCCATTCAGTACTTC. The chain uses TRBV5-1 and TRBJ2-4; TRBD2 matches at 7 bases. V lost 4 bases to trimming and J lost 9 bases; unmatched junction nucleotides: 4. Germline assignment: CDR1 SGHRS and CDR2 YFSETQ. CDR3 length equals 12 residues.

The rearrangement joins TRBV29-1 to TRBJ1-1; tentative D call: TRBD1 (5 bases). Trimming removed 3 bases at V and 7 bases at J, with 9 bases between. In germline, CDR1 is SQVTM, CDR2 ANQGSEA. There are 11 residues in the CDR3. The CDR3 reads CSVDRVGEAFF. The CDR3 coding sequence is TGCAGCGTTGACAGGGTGGGTGAAGCTTTCTTT.

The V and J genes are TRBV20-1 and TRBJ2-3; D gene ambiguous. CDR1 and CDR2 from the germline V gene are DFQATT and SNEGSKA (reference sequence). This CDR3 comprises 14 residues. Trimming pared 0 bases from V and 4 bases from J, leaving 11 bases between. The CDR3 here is CSARDPLGSDTQYF. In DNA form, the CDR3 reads TGCAGTGCTAGAGACCCCCTTGGCTCAGATACGCAGTATTTT.

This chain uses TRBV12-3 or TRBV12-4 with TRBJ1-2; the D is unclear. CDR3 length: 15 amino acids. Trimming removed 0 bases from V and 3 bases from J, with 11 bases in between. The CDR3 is CASSLALNGYYGYTF. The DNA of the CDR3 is TGTGCCAGCAGTTTAGCGCTAAACGGGTACTATGGCTACACCTTC.

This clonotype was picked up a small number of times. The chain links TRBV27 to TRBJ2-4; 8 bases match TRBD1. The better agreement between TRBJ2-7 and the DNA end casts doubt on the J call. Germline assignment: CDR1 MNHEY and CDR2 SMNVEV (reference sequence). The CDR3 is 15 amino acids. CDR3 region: CASSLSGQGRLEQYF. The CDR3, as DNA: TGTGCCAGCAGTTTATCTGGACAGGGAAGACTCGAGCAGTACTTC.

The CDR3 spells CASSGHPYEQYF. CDR3 in DNA: TGTGCCAGCAGTGGCCACCCCTACGAGCAGTACTTC. The chain employs TRBV2 and TRBJ2-7; D ambiguous. This CDR3 region has 12 residues. Trimming removed 4 bases from V and 2 bases from J, with 6 bases in between. The germline V gene has CDR1 SNHLY and CDR2 FYNNEI.

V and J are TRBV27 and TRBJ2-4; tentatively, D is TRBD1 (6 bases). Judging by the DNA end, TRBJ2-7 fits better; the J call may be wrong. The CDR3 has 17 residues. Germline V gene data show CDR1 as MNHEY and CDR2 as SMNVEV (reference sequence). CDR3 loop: CASSPYLSGALSYEQYF. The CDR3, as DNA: TGTGCCAGCAGTCCTTACTTATCAGGGGCCCTTTCCTACGAGCAGTACTTC.

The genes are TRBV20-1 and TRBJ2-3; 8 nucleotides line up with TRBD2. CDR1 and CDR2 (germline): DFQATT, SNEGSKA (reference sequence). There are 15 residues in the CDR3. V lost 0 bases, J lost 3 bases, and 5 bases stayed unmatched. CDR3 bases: TGCAGTGCTAGAGAGGGGCTAGCGGGTACAGATACGCAGTATTTT. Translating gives CSAREGLAGTDTQYF.

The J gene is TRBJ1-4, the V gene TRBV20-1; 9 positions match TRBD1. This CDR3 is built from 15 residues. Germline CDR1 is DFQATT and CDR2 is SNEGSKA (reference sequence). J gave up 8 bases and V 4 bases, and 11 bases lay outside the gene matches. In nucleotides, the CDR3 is TGCAGTGCTACCCAGGTCGGGACAGGGAGCGAAAAACTGTTTTTT. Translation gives CSATQVGTGSEKLFF.

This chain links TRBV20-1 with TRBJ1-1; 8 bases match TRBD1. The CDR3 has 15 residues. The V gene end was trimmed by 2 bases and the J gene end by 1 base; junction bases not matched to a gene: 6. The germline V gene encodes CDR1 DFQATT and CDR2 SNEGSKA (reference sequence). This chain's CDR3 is CSARRTGRSNTEAFF. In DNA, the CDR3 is TGCAGTGCTAGACGGACAGGGAGATCGAACACTGAAGCTTTCTTT.

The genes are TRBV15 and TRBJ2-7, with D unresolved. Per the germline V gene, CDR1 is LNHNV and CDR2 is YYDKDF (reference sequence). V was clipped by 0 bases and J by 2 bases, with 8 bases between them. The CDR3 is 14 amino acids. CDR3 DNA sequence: TGTGCCACCAGCAGAGATGGGATCCCCTACGAGCAGTACTTC. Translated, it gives CATSRDGIPYEQYF.

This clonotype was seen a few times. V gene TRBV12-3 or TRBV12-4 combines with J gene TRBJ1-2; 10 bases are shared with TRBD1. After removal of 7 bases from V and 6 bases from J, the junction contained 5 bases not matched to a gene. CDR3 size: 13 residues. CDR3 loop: CASTEGQGDGYTF. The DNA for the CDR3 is TGTGCCAGCACCGAAGGACAGGGGGATGGCTACACCTTC.

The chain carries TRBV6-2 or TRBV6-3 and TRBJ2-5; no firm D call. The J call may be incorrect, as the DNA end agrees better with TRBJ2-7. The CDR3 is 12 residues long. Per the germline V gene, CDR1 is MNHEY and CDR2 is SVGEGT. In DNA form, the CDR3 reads TGTGCCAGCAGTTGGCGGACCTACGAGCAGTACTTC. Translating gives CASSWRTYEQYF.

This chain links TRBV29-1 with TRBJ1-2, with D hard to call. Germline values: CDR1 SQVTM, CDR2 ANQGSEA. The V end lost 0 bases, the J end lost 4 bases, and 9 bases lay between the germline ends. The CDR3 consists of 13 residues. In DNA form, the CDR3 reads TGCAGCGTTGAAGATCCTTCCAGCTATGGCTACACCTTC. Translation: CSVEDPSSYGYTF.

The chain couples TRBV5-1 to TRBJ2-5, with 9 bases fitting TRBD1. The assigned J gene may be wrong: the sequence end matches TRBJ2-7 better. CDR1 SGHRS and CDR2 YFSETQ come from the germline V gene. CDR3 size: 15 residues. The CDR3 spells CASSLGTGELNEQYF. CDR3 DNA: TGCGCCAGCAGCTTGGGGACAGGGGAGTTGAACGAGCAGTACTTC.

The CDR3 DNA follows: TGCGCCAGCAGCCCCTGGGTAGCGCTTGATTACAATGAGCAGTTCTTC. Protein product: CASSPWVALDYNEQFF. The J gene is TRBJ2-1, the V gene TRBV5-1; D is possibly TRBD2 (5 bases). V lost 4 bases to trimming and J lost 4 bases, with 18 bases between them. Looked up from germline, CDR1 is SGHRS and CDR2 is YFSETQ. CDR3 length: 16 residues.

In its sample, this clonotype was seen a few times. This chain's CDR3 is CASSLVGSEETQYF. Here the CDR3 DNA reads TGTGCCAGCAGCTTGGTGGGCAGTGAGGAGACCCAGTACTTC. The rearrangement links TRBV5-5 to TRBJ2-5; unclear D gene. Germline values: CDR1 SGHKS, CDR2 YYEKEE (reference sequence). This CDR3 is built from 14 residues. Trimming took 0 bases from V and 5 from J, leaving 11 bases between them.

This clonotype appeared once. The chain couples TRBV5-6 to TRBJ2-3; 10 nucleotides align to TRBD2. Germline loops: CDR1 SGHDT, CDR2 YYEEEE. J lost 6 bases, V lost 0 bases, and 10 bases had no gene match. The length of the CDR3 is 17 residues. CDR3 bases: TGTGCCAGCAGCTTGGTAGCGGCTAGCGGGAGTCACGATACGCAGTATTTT. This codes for CASSLVAASGSHDTQYF. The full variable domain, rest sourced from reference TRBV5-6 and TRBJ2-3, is DAGVTQSPTHLIKTRGQQVTLRCSPKSGHDTVSWYQQALGQGPQFIFQYYEEEERQRGNFPDRFSGHQFPNYSSELNVNALLLGDSALYLCASSLVAASGSHDTQYFGPGTRLTVL.

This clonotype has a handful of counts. CDR3 loop: CASSLAPGFQGYEQYF. The CDR3, as DNA: TGCGCCAGCAGCTTGGCCCCCGGGTTCCAAGGGTACGAGCAGTACTTC. This chain joins TRBV5-1 and TRBJ2-1, with unresolved D. The closer fit of TRBJ2-7 to the DNA end suggests the J call may be wrong. CDR3 length: 16 residues. Germline values: CDR1 SGHRS, CDR2 YFSETQ.

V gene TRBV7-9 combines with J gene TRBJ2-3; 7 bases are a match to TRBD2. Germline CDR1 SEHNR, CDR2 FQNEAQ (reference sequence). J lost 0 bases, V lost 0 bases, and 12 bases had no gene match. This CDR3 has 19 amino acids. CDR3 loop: CASSLASGLADPSTDTQYF. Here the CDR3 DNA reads TGTGCCAGCAGCTTAGCCAGTGGCCTAGCGGACCCAAGCACAGATACGCAGTATTTT.

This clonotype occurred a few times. As DNA, the CDR3 is TGTGCCAGCAGTTTAGCGAAGGGCCTCCACCCGAACTACGAGCAGTACTTC. Its protein is CASSLAKGLHPNYEQYF. This sequence joins TRBV12-3 or TRBV12-4 and TRBJ2-7; no clear D. Trimming pared 0 bases from V and 3 bases from J, leaving 18 bases between. This CDR3 is built from 17 residues.

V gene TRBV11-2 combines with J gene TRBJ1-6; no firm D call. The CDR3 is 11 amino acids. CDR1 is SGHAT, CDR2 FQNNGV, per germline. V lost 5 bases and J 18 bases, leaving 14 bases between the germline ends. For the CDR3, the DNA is TGTGCCAGCAGCCGCAGTGTGGACCCCCACTTT. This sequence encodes CASSRSVDPHF.

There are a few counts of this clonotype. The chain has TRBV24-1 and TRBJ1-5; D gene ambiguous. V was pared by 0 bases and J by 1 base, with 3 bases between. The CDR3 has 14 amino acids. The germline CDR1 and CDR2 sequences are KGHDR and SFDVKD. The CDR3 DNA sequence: TGTGCCACCAGTGATTTGAGGAGCAATCAGCCCCAGCATTTT. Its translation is CATSDLRSNQPQHF.

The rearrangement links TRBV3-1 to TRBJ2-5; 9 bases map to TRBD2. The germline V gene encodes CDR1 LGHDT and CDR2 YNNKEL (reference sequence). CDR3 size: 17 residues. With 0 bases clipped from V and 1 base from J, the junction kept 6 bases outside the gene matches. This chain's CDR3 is CASSQDLQREVQETQYF. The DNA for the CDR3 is TGTGCCAGCAGCCAAGATCTCCAGCGGGAGGTCCAAGAGACCCAGTACTTC.

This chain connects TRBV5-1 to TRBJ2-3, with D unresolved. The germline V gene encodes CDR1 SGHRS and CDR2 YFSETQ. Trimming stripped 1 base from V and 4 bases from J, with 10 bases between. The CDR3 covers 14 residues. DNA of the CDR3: TGCGCCAGCAGCTTGACAGATCGCTCAGATACGCAGTATTTT. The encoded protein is CASSLTDRSDTQYF.

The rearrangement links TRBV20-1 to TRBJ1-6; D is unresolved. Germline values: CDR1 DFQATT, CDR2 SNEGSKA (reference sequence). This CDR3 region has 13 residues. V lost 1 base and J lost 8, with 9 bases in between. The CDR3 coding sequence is TGCAGTGCTAGAGGGGAAGGAGATTCACCCCTCCACTTT. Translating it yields CSARGEGDSPLHF.

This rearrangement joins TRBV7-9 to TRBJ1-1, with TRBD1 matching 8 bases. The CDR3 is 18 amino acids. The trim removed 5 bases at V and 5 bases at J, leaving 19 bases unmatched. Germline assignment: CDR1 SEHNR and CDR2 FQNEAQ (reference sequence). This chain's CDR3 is CASSPSPGTGPSHTEAFF. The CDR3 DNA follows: TGTGCCAGCAGCCCAAGTCCCGGGACAGGACCTTCCCATACTGAAGCTTTCTTT.

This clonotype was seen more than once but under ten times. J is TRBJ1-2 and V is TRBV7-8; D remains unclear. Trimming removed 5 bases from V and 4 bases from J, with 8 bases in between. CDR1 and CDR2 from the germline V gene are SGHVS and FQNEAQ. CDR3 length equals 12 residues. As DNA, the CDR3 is TGTGCCAGCAGCCCGGTAGGCTATGGCTACACCTTC. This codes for CASSPVGYGYTF.

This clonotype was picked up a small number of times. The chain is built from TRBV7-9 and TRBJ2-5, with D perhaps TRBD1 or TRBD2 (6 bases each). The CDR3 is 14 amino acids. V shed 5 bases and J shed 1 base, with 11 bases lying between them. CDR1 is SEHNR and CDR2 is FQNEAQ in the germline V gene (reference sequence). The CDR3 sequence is CASSHSGAQETQYF. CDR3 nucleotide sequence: TGTGCCAGCAGCCACTCGGGGGCCCAAGAGACCCAGTACTTC.